The next 30 T cell receptor beta chains were all read from a single sample in a study of CD8 T cells in Susac syndrome. Reverse transcription of about 0.5 to 1 ug RNA used random hexamers. TCRdb re-called the immunoSEQ multiplex PCR reads through MiXCR, storing one row per CDR3 protein. The sample contains around 150,000 distinct CDR3 sequences, roughly 94% of which appear only once. The sample was CD8+ T cells from PBMCs. The receptors were gathered from a human donor in good health.

The chain carries TRBV12-3 or TRBV12-4 and TRBJ2-3, with D tentatively TRBD2 (6 bases). V lost 3 bases and J 6 bases, leaving 10 bases between the germline ends. There are 13 residues in the CDR3. For the CDR3, the DNA is TGTGCCAGCAGTTTGGGAGGTTGGGATACGCAGTATTTT. It translates to CASSLGGWDTQYF.

This clonotype was seen only a few times. The chain links TRBV6-6 to TRBJ1-1; D is unresolved. Per the germline V gene, CDR1 is MNHNY and CDR2 is SVGAGI (reference sequence). The CDR3 has 14 residues. The ends were cut back, 4 bases at V and 0 bases at J, with 9 bases in the middle. The CDR3, as DNA: TGTGCCAGCAGTTTAGACGGCATGAACACTGAAGCTTTCTTT. It is translated as CASSLDGMNTEAFF.

The chain has TRBV3-1 and TRBJ2-7; D possibly uses TRBD1 or TRBD2 (5 bases each). This CDR3 has 16 residues. Germline CDR1 LGHDT, CDR2 YNNKEL (reference sequence). V dropped 2 bases and J dropped 2 bases, with 16 bases sitting between them. The DNA of the CDR3 is TGTGCCAGCAGCCAACTGGGGACCCAGTCCCCCTACGAGCAGTACTTC. This codes for CASSQLGTQSPYEQYF.

The rearrangement joins TRBV30 to TRBJ2-5, with 8 bases lining up with TRBD1. The CDR3 is 15 amino acids. Per germline, CDR1 GTSNPN and CDR2 SVGIG (reference sequence). V lost 3 bases, J lost 5 bases, and 11 bases stayed unmatched. For the CDR3, the DNA is TGTGCCTGGAGCAACCAGGGGGCGTTGCGCGAGACCCAGTACTTC. This gives the protein CAWSNQGALRETQYF.

V and J are TRBV3-1 and TRBJ2-5; no reliable D call. The CDR3 consists of 14 residues. V shed 1 base and J shed 3 bases, with 9 bases lying between them. Germline V gene lookup returns CDR1 LGHDT and CDR2 YNNKEL (reference sequence). The CDR3 nucleotides read TGTGCCAGCAGCCAAGTCCTTACAGAAGAGACCCAGTACTTC. Translation gives CASSQVLTEETQYF.

The V and J genes are TRBV27 and TRBJ2-3; 10 nucleotides line up with TRBD1. This CDR3 has 15 amino acids. Germline CDR1 MNHEY, CDR2 SMNVEV (reference sequence). Trimming took 5 bases from V and 3 from J; bases not matched to a gene: 5. The CDR3: CASSQGQGETDTQYF. The DNA of the CDR3 is TGTGCCAGCAGTCAAGGACAGGGGGAGACAGATACGCAGTATTTT.

V is TRBV4-3 and J is TRBJ2-3; 11 bases match TRBD2. Looked up from germline, CDR1 is LGHNA and CDR2 is YSLEER. The ends lost 4 bases at V and 4 bases at J; junction bases unmatched: 7. CDR3 length: 16 residues. As DNA, the CDR3 is TGCGCCAGCAGCCCAGTAGCGGGAGGGCCTCCAGATACGCAGTATTTT. Translated, it gives CASSPVAGGPPDTQYF.

This clonotype came up once. This chain links TRBV20-1 with TRBJ1-1; possibly TRBD1 for D (5 bases). The ends were cut back, 2 bases at V and 7 bases at J, with 14 bases in the middle. The CDR3 totals 13 residues. In germline, CDR1 is DFQATT, CDR2 SNEGSKA (reference sequence). The CDR3 protein is CSARHQGLYEAFF. CDR3 DNA sequence: TGCAGTGCTAGACACCAGGGCCTCTATGAAGCTTTCTTT.

The chain is built from TRBV7-9 and TRBJ2-7; a possible D gene is TRBD1 (6 bases). CDR3 length equals 13 residues. V dropped 6 bases and J dropped 5 bases, with 14 bases sitting between them. Germline loops: CDR1 SEHNR, CDR2 FQNEAQ (reference sequence). The CDR3: CASSLLGGDEQYF. CDR3 bases: TGTGCCAGCAGTCTATTAGGGGGAGACGAGCAGTACTTC.

The V call is TRBV28, the J call TRBJ2-2, with TRBD2 matching 14 bases. V shed 6 bases, J shed 4 bases, and the junction held 10 bases outside the gene matches. The CDR3 runs 18 residues. Germline V gene data show CDR1 as MDHEN and CDR2 as SYDVKM. CDR3 protein: CASRLGTSGRGATGELFF. CDR3 in DNA: TGTGCCAGCAGATTAGGGACTAGCGGGAGAGGGGCCACCGGGGAGCTGTTTTTT.

This chain joins TRBV7-2 and TRBJ2-7; D unclear. CDR1 is SGHTA and CDR2 is FQGNSA in the germline V gene. The CDR3 length is 14 residues. Between the trimmed V and J ends, which lost 0 bases and 0 bases, there was a span of 6 bases. This chain's CDR3 is CASSLADLSYEQYF. The CDR3 DNA is TGTGCCAGCAGCTTAGCGGACCTCTCCTACGAGCAGTACTTC.

The genes are TRBV27 and TRBJ2-5, with 8 bases that match TRBD2. Losses at the gene ends were 7 bases for V and 2 bases for J; bases not matched to a gene: 6. The CDR3 has 14 amino acids. Germline CDR1 and CDR2: MNHEY and SMNVEV (reference sequence). CDR3 DNA sequence: TGTGCCAGCAAAAAACTAGCGGAACAAGAGACCCAGTACTTC. Translating it yields CASKKLAEQETQYF.

The J gene is TRBJ1-4, the V gene TRBV15; 7 bases match TRBD1. The ends lost 1 base at V and 0 bases at J; junction bases unmatched: 5. Germline V gene lookup returns CDR1 LNHNV and CDR2 YYDKDF (reference sequence). This CDR3 contains 17 residues. The CDR3 reads CATSRGTGVATNEKLFF. Written as DNA, the CDR3 is TGTGCCACCAGCAGAGGTACAGGGGTGGCAACTAATGAAAAACTGTTTTTT.

CDR3 residues: CASSQGRSTTYGYTF. The CDR3 DNA reads as TGTGCCAGCAGCCAAGGGAGGAGTACTACCTATGGCTACACCTTC. The chain has TRBV14 and TRBJ1-2; D unresolved. V lost 1 base to trimming and J lost 4 bases, with 13 bases between them. From germline, CDR1 is SGHDN and CDR2 FVKESK. The CDR3 runs 15 residues.

V and J are TRBV29-1 and TRBJ2-5, with D uncertain. Trimming pared 4 bases from V and 0 bases from J, leaving 21 bases between. Looked up from germline, CDR1 is SQVTM and CDR2 is ANQGSEA. This CDR3 has 17 residues. CDR3 sequence: CSVASTENRSYQETQYF. The CDR3 DNA sequence: TGCAGCGTTGCTTCGACTGAAAATAGATCGTACCAAGAGACCCAGTACTTC.

V usage is TRBV7-2 and J usage is TRBJ2-1, with 7 bases that match TRBD2. Germline CDR1 SGHTA, CDR2 FQGNSA. This CDR3 region has 15 residues. The junction had 5 bases not matched to a gene; V was cut back by 2 bases and J by 4 bases. DNA of the CDR3: TGTGCCAGCAGCTTATTGTCTAGCGGATACAATGAGCAGTTCTTC. It yields the protein CASSLLSSGYNEQFF.

Only one count was recorded for this clonotype. The chain employs TRBV21-1 and TRBJ2-7. TRBV21-1 has pseudogene status. The CDR3 contains 17 residues. This chain's CDR3 is CASSKERYSGSTHEQYF. CDR3 nucleotides: TGTGCCAGCAGCAAAGAAAGGTACAGCGGGAGTACCCACGAGCAGTACTTC.

This chain connects TRBV7-9 to TRBJ2-7; 8 bases match TRBD1. Germline V gene lookup returns CDR1 SEHNR and CDR2 FQNEAQ (reference sequence). The CDR3 extends over 14 amino acids. Trimming removed 5 bases from V and 2 bases from J; junction bases left unmatched: 5. CDR3 nucleotides: TGTGCCAGCAGCCTATCGACAGGGGCCTACGAGCAGTACTTC. Translating gives CASSLSTGAYEQYF.

The chain is built from TRBV30 and TRBJ1-1; D gene uncertain. Trimming left V 0 bases short and J 8 bases short, with 10 bases between. Germline loops: CDR1 GTSNPN, CDR2 SVGIG (reference sequence). The CDR3 contains 12 residues. The chain's CDR3 is CAWSVIGEEAFF. For the CDR3, the DNA is TGTGCCTGGAGTGTAATTGGAGAGGAAGCTTTCTTT.

In this sample, this clonotype turned up once. This rearrangement joins TRBV27 to TRBJ2-5; no clear D. Germline V CDR1 and CDR2: MNHEY, SMNVEV (reference sequence). V lost 6 bases and J 2 bases, leaving 10 bases between the germline ends. The CDR3 consists of 13 residues. The CDR3 bases are TGTGCCAGCAGCCCATACCCGCAAGAGACCCAGTACTTC. Translating it yields CASSPYPQETQYF.

J is TRBJ2-7 and V is TRBV5-1; 8 bases are shared with TRBD1. The CDR3 sequence is 15 residues long. In germline, CDR1 is SGHRS, CDR2 YFSETQ. V gave up 4 bases and J gave up 7 bases; unmatched junction bases: 13. The CDR3 loop reads CASSGGTGPFEEQYF. The CDR3 DNA is TGCGCCAGCAGCGGTGGGACAGGCCCTTTTGAGGAGCAGTACTTC.

The rearrangement uses TRBV20-1 and TRBJ2-7, with TRBD2 matching 9 bases. After removal of 5 bases from V and 0 bases from J, the junction contained 5 bases not matched to a gene. The V gene's germline CDR1 is DFQATT and CDR2 SNEGSKA (reference sequence). The CDR3 is 14 amino acids. The CDR3 sequence is CSAGSGLASYEQYF. In DNA form, the CDR3 reads TGCAGTGCTGGCTCGGGACTAGCCTCCTACGAGCAGTACTTC.

This chain connects TRBV6-5 to TRBJ2-1; D is unresolved. Germline lookup yields CDR1 MNHEY and CDR2 SVGAGI. V dropped 5 bases and J dropped 7 bases, with 9 bases sitting between them. This CDR3 is built from 12 residues. For the CDR3, the DNA is TGTGCCAGCAGTAACGGTCGAAATGAGCAGTTCTTC. Translation gives CASSNGRNEQFF.

The gene calls are TRBV7-9 and TRBJ1-1; D call uncertain. Per germline, CDR1 SEHNR and CDR2 FQNEAQ (reference sequence). The CDR3 sequence is 13 residues long. V was trimmed by 5 bases and J by 4 bases, leaving 11 bases between them. The CDR3 loop reads CASSPDVGTEAFF. Written as DNA, the CDR3 is TGTGCCAGCAGCCCTGACGTTGGCACTGAAGCTTTCTTT.

The chain uses TRBV29-1 and TRBJ1-1; D is ambiguous. Germline CDR1 reads SQVTM; CDR2 reads ANQGSEA. The CDR3 spans 12 residues. V was pared by 0 bases and J by 2 bases, with 4 bases between. CDR3 region: CSVEDQNTEAFF. The CDR3, as DNA: TGCAGCGTTGAAGACCAAAACACTGAAGCTTTCTTT. Variable domain in full (rest from reference TRBV29-1 and TRBJ1-1): SAVISQKPSRDICQRGTSLTIQCQVDSQVTMMFWYRQQPGQSLTLIATANQGSEATYESGFVIDKFPISRPNLTFSTLTVSNMSPEDSSIYLCSVEDQNTEAFFGQGTRLTVV.

CDR3 nucleotides: TGTGCCAGCAGCCAAAGGGGTGTCTACAATGAGCAGTTCTTC. Translation: CASSQRGVYNEQFF. The chain links TRBV27 to TRBJ2-1; D might be TRBD1 (5 bases). The CDR3 runs 14 residues. Germline V gives CDR1 MNHEY, CDR2 SMNVEV (reference sequence). The V and J ends lost 6 bases and 3 bases respectively, with 12 bases between them.

A few counts support this clonotype. V gene TRBV7-9 combines with J gene TRBJ2-7, with D perhaps TRBD1 or TRBD2 (5 bases each). The germline gives CDR1 SEHNR, CDR2 FQNEAQ (reference sequence). V was pared by 5 bases and J by 2 bases, with 10 bases between. This CDR3 has 13 residues. The CDR3 protein is CASSPGPTYEQYF. For the CDR3, the DNA is TGTGCCAGCAGCCCGGGACCTACCTACGAGCAGTACTTC.

The V call is TRBV6-2 or TRBV6-3, the J call TRBJ2-1; 8 nucleotides line up with TRBD1. Trimming at V came to 2 bases and at J to 10 bases, leaving 7 bases not matched to a gene. The CDR3 totals 14 residues. CDR1 is MNHEY and CDR2 is SVGEGT in the germline V gene. The CDR3 DNA reads as TGTGCCAGCAGTTACGACAGGGGAAGGGGGGAGCAGTTCTTC. Protein: CASSYDRGRGEQFF.

This clonotype was detected only once. The chain has TRBV21-1 and TRBJ2-7. TRBV21-1 counts as a pseudogene. There are 8 residues in the CDR3. CDR3 bases: TGTGGCCGGCTCGAGCGGTACTTC. It yields the protein CGRLERYF.

The CDR3 nucleotides read TGTGCCAGCAGCCAAGCTTTCAGGGCTTCGACCAAAAACATTCAGTACTTC. Translation: CASSQAFRASTKNIQYF. The chain has TRBV14 and TRBJ2-4, with D possibly TRBD1 on 5 matching bases. Looked up from germline, CDR1 is SGHDN and CDR2 is FVKESK. The CDR3 covers 17 residues. V lost 1 base to trimming and J lost 2 bases, with 15 bases between them.